Presented here are 28 T cell receptor beta chains from one specimen sequenced in a study of T-cell reconstitution after alpha-beta-depleted transplantation in children. Unique molecular identifiers featured in how the TCRbeta library was prepared. TCRdb ran MiXCR on the PCR reads and lists one entry per CDR3 protein. The table has roughly 420,000 distinct CDR3 sequences, roughly 16% seen once. Here the sequenced sample was PBMCs, mostly from graft donor cells, taken 360 days after TCRalphabeta/CD19-depleted stem cell transplant. These receptors were taken from a boy under three years old who had a stem cell transplant for Wiskott-Aldrich syndrome, so the T cells may come from the graft donor.

This clonotype was found a few times. The chain is built from TRBV12-3 or TRBV12-4 and TRBJ2-2, with 9 bases fitting TRBD2. There are 17 residues in the CDR3. The V segment lost 3 bases and the J segment 5 bases; nucleotides outside the gene matches: 10. The CDR3 spells CASSFGAGGPRTGELFF. As DNA, the CDR3 is TGTGCCAGCAGTTTTGGGGCGGGAGGGCCCCGTACCGGGGAGCTGTTTTTT.

V gene TRBV20-1 combines with J gene TRBJ1-2; D uncertain. Trimming shortened V by 5 bases and J by 1 base, and 8 bases separated the two germline ends. CDR3 length: 12 amino acids. CDR1 and CDR2 (germline): DFQATT, SNEGSKA (reference sequence). In DNA form, the CDR3 reads TGCAGTGCTGTACAGCTTAACTATGGCTACACCTTC. Its translation: CSAVQLNYGYTF.

CDR3 sequence: CASSYSARVGSYNEQFF. The CDR3 nucleotides are TGTGCCAGCAGTTACTCGGCCCGGGTGGGATCCTACAATGAGCAGTTCTTC. The chain recombines TRBV6-2 or TRBV6-3 with TRBJ2-1; D gene unclear. V lost 0 bases and J 1 base, leaving 13 bases between the germline ends. Germline V gene sequence: CDR1 MNHEY, CDR2 SVGEGT. CDR3 length: 17 residues.

This clonotype has a handful of counts. The chain employs TRBV12-3 or TRBV12-4 and TRBJ2-2; 11 positions match TRBD2. This CDR3 spans 17 amino acids. Trimming took 3 bases from V and 6 from J; bases not matched to a gene: 9. The CDR3 sequence: CASSFTSGSPGAGELFF. The CDR3 DNA reads as TGTGCCAGCAGTTTTACTAGCGGGAGCCCCGGGGCCGGGGAGCTGTTTTTT.

This clonotype was counted only a few times. The gene calls are TRBV7-9 and TRBJ1-1, with a tentative D call TRBD1 (5 bases). With 1 base removed from V and 5 bases from J, the gap between germline ends came to 11 bases. Germline V CDR1 and CDR2: SEHNR, FQNEAQ (reference sequence). CDR3 size: 14 residues. The CDR3, as DNA: TGTGCCAGCAGCTTAGGGACATCTTGGACTGAAGCTTTCTTT. Its protein product is CASSLGTSWTEAFF.

The V gene is TRBV7-2, the J gene TRBJ2-5; TRBD1 aligns across 8 bases. V lost 0 bases, J lost 4 bases, and 4 bases stayed unmatched. The CDR3 sequence is 15 residues long. Germline V gene lookup returns CDR1 SGHTA and CDR2 FQGNSA. The CDR3 sequence: CASSLANRGTETQYF. The DNA for the CDR3 is TGTGCCAGCAGCTTAGCTAACAGGGGGACAGAGACCCAGTACTTC.

V is TRBV3-1 and J is TRBJ2-2; D remains unclear. The CDR3 has 15 amino acids. From germline, CDR1 is LGHDT and CDR2 YNNKEL (reference sequence). V was cut by 1 base and J by 3 bases, with 9 bases left in between. CDR3 protein: CASSQASPDTGELFF. CDR3 sequence (DNA): TGTGCCAGCAGCCAAGCCAGTCCGGACACCGGGGAGCTGTTTTTT.

J is TRBJ2-3 and V is TRBV4-2; TRBD1 might be the D (5 bases). Germline values: CDR1 LGHNA, CDR2 YNFKEQ. V dropped 1 base and J dropped 3 bases, with 14 bases sitting between them. CDR3 length equals 16 residues. The CDR3 region has the DNA TGTGCCAGCAGCCAAGGCATAGGGGTCGGGACAGATACGCAGTATTTT. Amino acid sequence: CASSQGIGVGTDTQYF.

This clonotype has a handful of counts. The CDR3: CAISHTLTGEKLFF. DNA of the CDR3: TGTGCCATCAGTCACACCCTGACAGGGGAAAAACTGTTTTTT. J is TRBJ1-4 and V is TRBV10-3, with 7 bases that match TRBD1. Germline CDR1 and CDR2: ENHRY and SYGVKD. The CDR3 runs to 14 residues. Losses at the gene ends were 5 bases for V and 8 bases for J; bases not matched to a gene: 8.

This clonotype was observed once. J is TRBJ1-1 and V is TRBV5-1, with D unclear. The germline CDR1 and CDR2 sequences are SGHRS and YFSETQ. The CDR3 totals 14 residues. The ends were cut back, 4 bases at V and 3 bases at J, with 13 bases in the middle. The DNA for the CDR3 is TGCGCCAGCAGCCCTGTCATGTTGGACACTGAAGCTTTCTTT. Translated, it gives CASSPVMLDTEAFF.

This clonotype was seen more than once but under ten times. The rearrangement links TRBV5-8 to TRBJ2-7, with 12 bases aligning to TRBD2. V lost 2 bases and J lost 1; bases outside the gene matches: 16. In germline, CDR1 is SGHTS, CDR2 YDEGEE. The CDR3 is 20 amino acids. CDR3 DNA: TGTGCCAGCAGCTTCGCTGGACTAGCGGGACTTTCCCTCCCTTCCTACGAGCAGTACTTC. As protein: CASSFAGLAGLSLPSYEQYF.

V and J are TRBV11-2 and TRBJ2-2; 8 nucleotides agree with TRBD1. Germline-derived CDR1 and CDR2 are SGHAT and FQNNGV. The trim removed 4 bases at V and 6 bases at J, leaving 7 bases unmatched. The CDR3 is made up of 15 amino acids. As DNA, the CDR3 is TGTGCCAGCAGCTCCTACAGGGGGTTGGCCGGGGAGCTGTTTTTT. Translated: CASSSYRGLAGELFF.

This clonotype has ten or more counts. This rearrangement joins TRBV5-6 to TRBJ2-2; D possibly corresponds to TRBD2 (5 bases). The CDR3 is 15 amino acids. V lost 5 bases and J lost 0, with 11 bases in between. Germline lookup yields CDR1 SGHDT and CDR2 YYEEEE. The CDR3 sequence: CASSVEVSNTGELFF. The CDR3 DNA reads as TGTGCCAGCAGTGTGGAGGTCTCGAACACCGGGGAGCTGTTTTTT.

The table lists this clonotype with a few counts. V and J are TRBV27 and TRBJ2-2; 10 nucleotides line up with TRBD1. Germline CDR1 is MNHEY and CDR2 is SMNVEV (reference sequence). The CDR3 contains 16 residues. Germline trimming cut 5 bases from V and 6 bases from J; bases unmatched to any gene: 9. The CDR3 region is CASSPQTGGRAGELFF. The DNA for the CDR3 is TGTGCCAGCAGTCCCCAGACAGGGGGCCGGGCCGGGGAGCTGTTTTTT.

This clonotype was seen only a few times. The rearrangement joins TRBV7-8 to TRBJ2-7, with D maybe TRBD2 (6 bases). In germline, CDR1 is SGHVS, CDR2 FQNEAQ. V dropped 3 bases and J dropped 0 bases, with 18 bases sitting between them. There are 17 residues in the CDR3. This CDR3 reads CASSFWFGRTSSYEQYF. Here the CDR3 DNA reads TGTGCCAGCAGCTTTTGGTTTGGGAGGACGTCCTCCTACGAGCAGTACTTC.

This clonotype was seen a handful of times. The rearrangement joins TRBV27 to TRBJ2-7; D is undetermined. Trimming stripped 2 bases from V and 2 bases from J, with 13 bases between. This CDR3 is 15 amino acids long. Germline CDR1 and CDR2: MNHEY and SMNVEV (reference sequence). CDR3 nucleotides: TGTGCCAGCAGTTTACTTGGCGACTTCCCCTACGAGCAGTACTTC. This sequence encodes CASSLLGDFPYEQYF.

This clonotype was seen a handful of times. The rearrangement uses TRBV12-3 or TRBV12-4 and TRBJ2-7, with 7 bases identical to TRBD1. V dropped 3 bases and J dropped 2; count of bases not matched to a gene: 13. CDR3 length: 17 amino acids. The CDR3 here is CASSFWIGDRVTYEQYF. The CDR3 bases are TGTGCCAGCAGTTTCTGGATCGGAGACAGGGTTACCTACGAGCAGTACTTC.

In this sample, this clonotype turned up a few times. The chain joins TRBV7-9 to TRBJ2-1; 9 bases map to TRBD1. Germline CDR1 reads SEHNR; CDR2 reads FQNEAQ (reference sequence). The length of the CDR3 is 15 residues. Unmatched junction bases numbered 7, after V lost 3 bases and J lost 7 bases. DNA for the CDR3: TGTGCCAGCAGCTTCGGGACAGGGTTCCGGAATGAGCAGTTCTTC. Residues: CASSFGTGFRNEQFF.

This clonotype was picked up a small number of times. For the CDR3, the DNA is TGTGCCAGCAGTGAACGACAGGGAGGGGTCTACGAGCAGTACTTC. This encodes CASSERQGGVYEQYF. V gene TRBV6-1 combines with J gene TRBJ2-7; D might be TRBD1 or TRBD2, each matching 7 bases. The V end was cut by 2 bases, the J end by 3 bases, with 14 bases between. Germline V CDR1 and CDR2: MNHNS, SASEGT. CDR3 length: 15 residues.

This chain uses TRBV20-1 with TRBJ1-1, with D perhaps TRBD1 (5 bases). The CDR3 has 13 amino acids. Germline CDR1 DFQATT, CDR2 SNEGSKA (reference sequence). V shed 6 bases and J shed 0 bases, with 11 bases lying between them. The CDR3: CSARTSMNTEAFF. The CDR3 DNA follows: TGCAGTGCCAGGACAAGCATGAACACTGAAGCTTTCTTT.

CDR3 nucleotides: TGTGCCACCAGCAGAGATCTAGGATTCACCTACGAGCAGTACTTC. Translated, it gives CATSRDLGFTYEQYF. The chain has TRBV15 and TRBJ2-7; D is uncertain. V was clipped by 0 bases and J by 2 bases, with 11 bases between them. Germline CDR1 reads LNHNV; CDR2 reads YYDKDF (reference sequence). The CDR3 consists of 15 residues.

In its sample, this clonotype was seen many times. The genes are TRBV5-1 and TRBJ2-2; 9 bases line up with TRBD1. Germline lookup yields CDR1 SGHRS and CDR2 YFSETQ. The length of the CDR3 is 17 residues. The V and J ends lost 4 bases and 6 bases, in that order; junction bases with no gene match: 13. CDR3 sequence reads: CASSHLTGQGRAGELFF. Written as DNA, the CDR3 is TGCGCCAGCAGCCACCTGACGGGACAGGGAAGGGCCGGGGAGCTGTTTTTT.

V is TRBV5-1 and J is TRBJ2-5; no clear D gene. The CDR3 has 14 amino acids. Trimming pared 1 base from V and 2 bases from J, leaving 9 bases between. CDR1 is SGHRS and CDR2 is YFSETQ in the germline V gene. CDR3 in DNA: TGCGCCAGCAGCTTGAGGGTTAATCAAGAGACCCAGTACTTC. It codes for CASSLRVNQETQYF.

This clonotype occurred a few times. This chain links TRBV5-1 with TRBJ2-3, with 8 bases lining up with TRBD1. With 4 bases clipped from V and 1 base from J, the junction kept 5 bases outside the gene matches. Looked up from germline, CDR1 is SGHRS and CDR2 is YFSETQ. The CDR3 is 15 residues long. The CDR3 DNA reads as TGCGCCAGCAGCCAAGGACAGGGAGGCACAGATACGCAGTATTTT. Amino acids: CASSQGQGGTDTQYF.

This clonotype appeared a few times. The chain has TRBV11-2 and TRBJ1-3; D unclear. The CDR3 is 17 residues long. The V end was cut by 2 bases, the J end by 1 base, with 15 bases between. The germline V gene has CDR1 SGHAT and CDR2 FQNNGV. The CDR3 sequence: CASSLIGRRESGNTIYF. CDR3 bases: TGTGCCAGCAGCTTAATCGGACGTAGGGAATCTGGAAACACCATATATTTT.

This clonotype was seen at least ten times. This chain uses TRBV29-1 with TRBJ2-3, with D maybe TRBD1 (5 bases). The ends were cut back, 5 bases at V and 1 base at J, with 7 bases in the middle. The germline V gene encodes CDR1 SQVTM and CDR2 ANQGSEA. The CDR3 length is 12 residues. CDR3 sequence (DNA): TGCAGCGTTTTACAGGGCACAGATACGCAGTATTTT. The encoded protein is CSVLQGTDTQYF.

On this clonotype: Compared with germline, one end of the junction differs, possibly owing to a read error. This chain links TRBV14 with TRBJ1-1; 7 nucleotides agree with TRBD1. Looked up from germline, CDR1 is SGHDN and CDR2 is FVKESK. The CDR3 is 16 residues long. The DNA of the CDR3 is TGTGCCAGCAGCCAAATTCCCATCAGGGGGAACCCTGAAGCTTTCTTT. Amino acids: CASSQIPIRGNPEAFF. Based on the CDR3 plus reference TRBV14 and TRBJ1-1, the full variable domain is EAGVTQFPSHSVIEKGQTVTLRCDPISGHDNLYWYRRVMGKEIKFLLHFVKESKQDESGMPNNRFLAERTGGTYSTLKVQPAELEDSGVYFCASSQIPIRGNPEAFFGQGTRLTVV.

This clonotype appeared a few times. The genes are TRBV4-1 and TRBJ2-2, with D possibly being TRBD1 (6 bases). CDR1 and CDR2 from the germline V gene are MGHRA and YSYEKL. The CDR3 covers 16 residues. Trimming stripped 3 bases from V and 5 bases from J, with 16 bases between. The CDR3 DNA follows: TGCGCCAGCAGCCATGCAGACAGGTCCCTAACCGGGGAGCTGTTTTTT. Protein sequence: CASSHADRSLTGELFF.